A selection of T cell receptor beta chains follows, all from one sample in a study of T cell repertoires in cytomegalovirus infection. TCRdb itself ran the reads through MiXCR, one entry per CDR3 protein. Of 60,000 to 80,000 distinct CDR3 sequences in the sample, 20% to 25% were seen once. These receptors' targets are unknown. The sample in question was CD8+ T cells from cultured PBMCs, obtained from culture after CMV antigen stimulation. The receptors derive from a human donor in good health (CMV status not recorded). Some clones in this sample may be carry-over from other donors' samples. Both conserved end residues are part of each CDR3. D genes are given only for firm matches. Only part of the rows carry a size: once, few, many, or a class if the clone is expanded.

v_call,d_call,clone_size,j_call,cdr3_nt,cdr3_aa
TRBV4-1,TRBD1,.,TRBJ2-1,TGCGCCAGCAGCCAACAGGGGGACAATGAGCAGTTCTTC,CASSQQGDNEQFF
TRBV7-8,.,.,TRBJ1-1,TGTGCCAGCAGCGGGTGGGGACAAACGAACACTGAAGCTTTCTTT,CASSGWGQTNTEAFF
TRBV11-1,.,.,TRBJ2-1,TGTGCCAGCCAAAGCCTCACGTCCTCCTACAATGAGCAGTTCTTC,CASQSLTSSYNEQFF
TRBV15,.,few,TRBJ1-3,TGTGCCACCAGCAGAGAAGTAGGGCCTGGAAACACCATATATTTT,CATSREVGPGNTIYF
TRBV30,TRBD1,.,TRBJ1-2,TGTGCCTCGACCGGGACAGGGGCTTCTGGCTACACCTTC,CASTGTGASGYTF
TRBV20-1,.,.,TRBJ2-1,TGCAGTGCTAGAGGTTCTGGGGACTATGAGCAGTTCTTC,CSARGSGDYEQFF
TRBV30,.,few,TRBJ1-1,TGTGCCTGGAGTACAGGGTTGGGCACTGAAGCTTTCTTT,CAWSTGLGTEAFF
TRBV12-3/TRBV12-4,TRBD1,.,TRBJ1-2,TGTGCCAGCAGTCGGGGACAGGGTGAAGATGGCTACACCTTC,CASSRGQGEDGYTF
TRBV12-5,.,few,TRBJ2-1,TGTGCTAGTGATCGGCAGGACCCGTACAATGAGCAGTTCTTC,CASDRQDPYNEQFF
TRBV7-8,.,few,TRBJ2-7,TGTGCCAGCAGCTTAGAAGGGGTCGAGCAGTACTTC,CASSLEGVEQYF
TRBV12-3/TRBV12-4,TRBD1,.,TRBJ2-1,TGTGCCAGCAGTTTTGGGACAGGGGGCTTGGAGCAGTTCTTC,CASSFGTGGLEQFF
TRBV4-1,.,.,TRBJ1-1,TGCGCCAGCAGCCAAGATGGTCAGGGGACCATGAACACTGAAGCTTTCTTT,CASSQDGQGTMNTEAFF
TRBV9,TRBD1,.,TRBJ2-7,TGTGCCAGCAGCAGGGGACAGAGCTCCTACGAGCAGTACTTC,CASSRGQSSYEQYF
TRBV7-2,TRBD2,few,TRBJ2-3,TGTGCCAGCAGCCCGACTAGCGGGGGTGGAGATACGCAGTATTTT,CASSPTSGGGDTQYF
TRBV6-6,.,.,TRBJ1-1,TGTGCCAGCAGTTCAGAGGGAATTTCGAACACTGAAGCTTTCTTT,CASSSEGISNTEAFF
TRBV12-3/TRBV12-4,.,.,TRBJ1-4,TGTGCCAGCAGTGTGGGGGCTGCAACTAATGAAAAACTGTTTTTT,CASSVGAATNEKLFF
TRBV7-6,.,few,TRBJ2-3,TGTGCCAGCAGCTTAGCGGGCCGAGATACGCAGTATTTT,CASSLAGRDTQYF
TRBV12-3/TRBV12-4,TRBD1,.,TRBJ1-2,TGTGCCAGCAGACAGGGGGCGCATGGCTACACCTTC,CASRQGAHGYTF
TRBV6-5,TRBD1,.,TRBJ1-1,TGTGCCAGCAGTCGAGGACAGGAGGCTGAAGCGATTGCTGAAGCTTTCTTT,CASSRGQEAEAIAEAFF
TRBV7-2,TRBD2,.,TRBJ2-1,TGTGCCAGCAGCTTAGAGACTTCGACTAGCGGAAACTCCTACAATGAGCAGTTCTTC,CASSLETSTSGNSYNEQFF
TRBV2,.,.,TRBJ2-2,TGTGCCAGCACCGGGACGTTTAACACCGGGGAGCTGTTTTTT,CASTGTFNTGELFF
TRBV6-2/TRBV6-3,TRBD1,few,TRBJ1-1,TGTGCCACCGGAGAGACAGGGATTGACACTGAAGCTTTCTTT,CATGETGIDTEAFF
TRBV27,TRBD2,.,TRBJ2-3,TGTGCCAGCAGTTATGGCGGGAGAAGCACAGATACGCAGTATTTT,CASSYGGRSTDTQYF
TRBV7-2,TRBD2,few,TRBJ2-1,TGTGCCAGCAGCTTCGGACTAGCGGGGTTCAGCTCCTACAATGAGCAGTTCTTC,CASSFGLAGFSSYNEQFF
TRBV12-3/TRBV12-4,.,.,TRBJ1-5,TGTGCCAGCAGTTTAGAAGGGGGCAATCAGCCCCAGCATTTT,CASSLEGGNQPQHF
TRBV7-2,TRBD1,.,TRBJ2-7,TGTGCCAGCAGCTCCGGTTTCACCGGGACAGGGATTTACGAGCAGTACTTC,CASSSGFTGTGIYEQYF
TRBV9,.,.,TRBJ1-5,TGTGCCAGTAGCGTTACAGGGAGTGATCAGCCCCAGCATTTT,CASSVTGSDQPQHF